These T cell receptor beta chains were read from a single sample in a study of T cells in Graves' hyperthyroidism and ophthalmopathy. A single record per CDR3 protein comes from TCRdb applying MiXCR to the multiplex PCR reads. The table has a few hundred thousand distinct CDR3 sequences, 40% to 55% seen once; the top ten hold about 8.3%. The sample taken for sequencing was peripheral blood or thyroid tissue (not recorded which). The source of these receptors is a woman aged 18-29 years with Graves' hyperthyroidism. CDR3s leave out the opening cysteine and the closing phenylalanine or tryptophan. D genes are given only for firm matches.

J gene: TRBJ2-3
D gene: .
V gene: TRBV29-1
CDR3 protein: SVLREEAQY

J gene: TRBJ1-1
D gene: TRBD1
V gene: TRBV12-3/TRBV12-4
CDR3 protein: ASSPTGAVRAF

J gene: TRBJ2-5
D gene: .
V gene: TRBV19
CDR3 protein: ASSLRWWSQETQY

J gene: TRBJ1-5
D gene: .
V gene: TRBV19
CDR3 protein: ASNLGTTTQPQH

J gene: TRBJ2-1
D gene: TRBD2
V gene: TRBV9
CDR3 protein: ASSVDISGRVTNEQF

J gene: TRBJ2-5
D gene: .
V gene: TRBV4-3
CDR3 protein: ASSQGRGGVGETQY

J gene: TRBJ2-7
D gene: .
V gene: TRBV15
CDR3 protein: ATSSVNALVEQY

J gene: TRBJ2-7
D gene: .
V gene: TRBV7-9
CDR3 protein: ASTPFGRAYEQY

J gene: TRBJ2-5
D gene: .
V gene: TRBV7-7
CDR3 protein: ASSAKLDRETQY

J gene: TRBJ2-7
D gene: .
V gene: TRBV29-1
CDR3 protein: SVEGDEQY

J gene: TRBJ2-7
D gene: TRBD1
V gene: TRBV12-5
CDR3 protein: ASGQRGLYEQY

J gene: .
D gene: .
V gene: TRBV5-1
CDR3 protein: ASSSAGLNYNEQF

J gene: TRBJ1-5
D gene: .
V gene: TRBV7-6
CDR3 protein: ASSSTINQPQH

J gene: TRBJ1-4
D gene: .
V gene: TRBV6-6
CDR3 protein: ASIETRQGTNEKLF

J gene: TRBJ2-7
D gene: .
V gene: TRBV10-3
CDR3 protein: AISGAGTGVDEQY

J gene: TRBJ2-7
D gene: .
V gene: TRBV10-3
CDR3 protein: AVAQGRQTYGQY

J gene: TRBJ2-7
D gene: .
V gene: TRBV7-6
CDR3 protein: ASSLYPADEQY

J gene: TRBJ2-2
D gene: TRBD1
V gene: TRBV29-1
CDR3 protein: SVDRANTGELF

J gene: TRBJ2-7
D gene: TRBD1
V gene: TRBV2
CDR3 protein: ASSLGQERD

J gene: TRBJ2-7
D gene: TRBD2
V gene: TRBV24-1
CDR3 protein: ATSEPGLAGAGEQY

J gene: TRBJ1-2
D gene: .
V gene: TRBV3-1
CDR3 protein: ASSQDMRVGYT

J gene: TRBJ2-6
D gene: TRBD1
V gene: TRBV5-1
CDR3 protein: ASSPLTGRNSGANVLT

J gene: TRBJ2-7
D gene: TRBD2
V gene: TRBV20-1
CDR3 protein: SARGRLAGEYEQY

J gene: .
D gene: .
V gene: TRBV7-6
CDR3 protein: ASRGGRGEQF

J gene: TRBJ1-1
D gene: TRBD1
V gene: TRBV5-6
CDR3 protein: ASSLRQGARRNTEAF

J gene: TRBJ1-4
D gene: .
V gene: TRBV7-6
CDR3 protein: ASSLAAGAPNEKLF

J gene: TRBJ2-1
D gene: TRBD2
V gene: TRBV5-1
CDR3 protein: ASGQPSGRSDEQF

J gene: TRBJ2-5
D gene: .
V gene: TRBV20-1
CDR3 protein: SASRRAQETQY

J gene: TRBJ1-1
D gene: TRBD1
V gene: TRBV7-9
CDR3 protein: ASSLDEGAWEAF

J gene: TRBJ1-2
D gene: .
V gene: TRBV7-8
CDR3 protein: ASSLGGGGGYT

J gene: .
D gene: TRBD2
V gene: TRBV7-3
CDR3 protein: ASSLTGLAGGEQF

J gene: TRBJ1-1
D gene: .
V gene: TRBV19
CDR3 protein: ASSPNDPQVFGRNTEAF

J gene: TRBJ1-2
D gene: .
V gene: TRBV10-3
CDR3 protein: AISESGVRDGYT

J gene: TRBJ1-4
D gene: .
V gene: TRBV2
CDR3 protein: ASSPRDFGEKLF

J gene: TRBJ2-6
D gene: TRBD2
V gene: TRBV6-4
CDR3 protein: ASSRTSGNSGANVLT

J gene: TRBJ1-5
D gene: TRBD1
V gene: TRBV6-1
CDR3 protein: ASNGQGVNQPQH

J gene: TRBJ2-3
D gene: TRBD2
V gene: TRBV7-3
CDR3 protein: ASSQGSSGRPWEDTQY

J gene: TRBJ2-5
D gene: TRBD1
V gene: TRBV10-3
CDR3 protein: AIRDRASQETQY

J gene: TRBJ2-2
D gene: .
V gene: TRBV20-1
CDR3 protein: SARSVDPPGELF

J gene: TRBJ2-5
D gene: .
V gene: TRBV20-1
CDR3 protein: SVPRPPHQETQY

J gene: TRBJ1-2
D gene: .
V gene: TRBV7-8
CDR3 protein: ASSTLAGSYT

J gene: TRBJ1-1
D gene: TRBD1
V gene: TRBV4-1
CDR3 protein: ASSQGDREYTEAF

J gene: TRBJ2-5
D gene: .
V gene: TRBV25-1
CDR3 protein: ASSEYGEQL